Presented here are 27 T cell receptor beta chains from one specimen sequenced in a study of blood T cell repertoires in COVID-19. Method: immunoSEQ multiplex PCR; TCRdb's copy keeps in-frame clones and lacks some. Altogether about 100,000 clones are present, 92% being singletons, with the ten largest covering around 2%. Sequencing used peripheral blood. The source of these receptors is a woman aged 45-60 years with COVID-19, enrolled during active disease.

The chain recombines TRBV6-1 with TRBJ1-6, with 7 positions matching TRBD1. CDR1 is MNHNS and CDR2 is SASEGT in the germline V gene. Trimming took 3 bases from V and 10 from J; bases not matched to a gene: 3. The CDR3 covers 13 residues. Written as DNA, the CDR3 is TGTGCCAGCAGTGAGACAGGGCGATCACCCCTCCACTTT. It is translated as CASSETGRSPLHF.

This chain joins TRBV19 and TRBJ2-3; D uncertain. The V and J ends lost 5 bases and 5 bases respectively, with 11 bases between them. The V gene's germline CDR1 is LNHDA and CDR2 SQIVND (reference sequence). This CDR3 is built from 13 residues. CDR3 sequence: CASSRQALDTQYF. DNA for the CDR3: TGTGCCAGTAGTCGGCAGGCCCTAGATACGCAGTATTTT.

This chain links TRBV24-1 with TRBJ1-2; the D is unclear. Germline V gene data show CDR1 as KGHDR and CDR2 as SFDVKD. The V end was cut by 6 bases, the J end by 4 bases, with 8 bases between. The CDR3 covers 12 residues. CDR3 sequence: CATSNNGYGYTF. For the CDR3, the DNA is TGTGCCACCAGTAACAATGGCTATGGCTACACCTTC.

This chain links TRBV6-5 with TRBJ2-3, with D tentatively TRBD1 (7 bases). The CDR3 is 14 amino acids. Trimming stripped 11 bases from V and 4 bases from J, with 19 bases between. The germline CDR1 and CDR2 sequences are MNHEY and SVGAGI. The CDR3 loop is CASAQGGNADTQYF. CDR3 bases: TGTGCCTCTGCTCAGGGGGGTAACGCAGATACGCAGTATTTT.

The chain uses TRBV6-5 and TRBJ2-7, with a possible D match to TRBD1 (6 bases). Germline CDR1 reads MNHEY; CDR2 reads SVGAGI. The CDR3 is 12 residues long. V lost 6 bases to trimming and J lost 5 bases, with 11 bases between them. The CDR3, as DNA: TGTGCCAGCAGGCGGACAGATCACGAGCAGTACGTC. As protein: CASRRTDHEQYV.

V and J are TRBV15 and TRBJ1-1; D ambiguous. V lost 3 bases, J lost 0 bases, and 8 bases lay in between. This CDR3 comprises 14 residues. Germline loops: CDR1 LNHNV, CDR2 YYDKDF (reference sequence). CDR3 protein: CATSSNRVNTEAFF. For the CDR3, the DNA is TGTGCCACCAGCAGTAATCGGGTGAACACTGAAGCTTTCTTT.

V and J are TRBV27 and TRBJ1-1; a weak D match, TRBD1 (5 bases). Trimming removed 2 bases from V and 7 bases from J, with 8 bases in between. The germline V gene encodes CDR1 MNHEY and CDR2 SMNVEV (reference sequence). This CDR3 region has 12 residues. The CDR3 DNA sequence: TGTGCCAGCAGTTTAATGGGGCGTGAAGCTTTCTTT. Its protein is CASSLMGREAFF.

The chain couples TRBV30 to TRBJ2-5, with D possibly being TRBD2 (6 bases). The V and J ends lost 4 bases and 6 bases respectively, with 12 bases between them. Germline lookup yields CDR1 GTSNPN and CDR2 SVGIG (reference sequence). The CDR3 covers 12 residues. The CDR3 sequence is CAWIAAGKTQYF. DNA for the CDR3: TGTGCCTGGATAGCGGCCGGAAAGACCCAGTACTTC.

The J gene is TRBJ2-2, the V gene TRBV12-5; D gene ambiguous. Germline assignment: CDR1 LGHNT and CDR2 FRNRAP. The CDR3 length is 14 residues. Trimming left V 5 bases short and J 4 bases short, with 11 bases between. CDR3 loop: CASGPFSGTGELFF. In nucleotides, the CDR3 is TGTGCTAGTGGTCCTTTCAGTGGCACCGGGGAGCTGTTTTTT.

The V and J genes are TRBV5-6 and TRBJ1-4; 10 bases are shared with TRBD1. CDR3 length: 14 amino acids. The germline V gene has CDR1 SGHDT and CDR2 YYEEEE. Germline trimming cut 0 bases from V and 8 bases from J; bases unmatched to any gene: 1. The CDR3 bases are TGTGCCAGCAGCTTGGGACAGGGGGCGGAAAAACTGTTTTTT. Translation: CASSLGQGAEKLFF.

CDR3 loop: CASSLGRGGRNTGELFF. The CDR3 DNA reads TGCGCCAGCAGCTTGGGCCGGGGGGGCCGGAACACCGGGGAGCTGTTTTTT. This sequence joins TRBV5-1 and TRBJ2-2; 8 nucleotides align to TRBD2. Germline V gene data show CDR1 as SGHRS and CDR2 as YFSETQ. V lost 0 bases to trimming and J lost 1 base; unmatched junction nucleotides: 5. This CDR3 is 17 amino acids long.

The rearrangement joins TRBV6-5 to TRBJ1-1; D gene unclear. The CDR3 consists of 12 residues. Germline lookup yields CDR1 MNHEY and CDR2 SVGAGI. V was shortened by 2 bases and J by 8 bases, with 9 bases between the two germline ends. The DNA of the CDR3 is TGTGCCAGCAGTTACGATGGCGGGGAAGCTTTCTTT. Amino acids: CASSYDGGEAFF.

The chain combines TRBV5-6 with TRBJ1-1; 7 bases agree with TRBD1. V was pared by 6 bases and J by 7 bases, with 12 bases of the junction left unmatched. Germline lookup yields CDR1 SGHDT and CDR2 YYEEEE. The CDR3 spans 14 residues. The CDR3 sequence: CASNSLGGSGEAFF. The CDR3 DNA sequence: TGTGCCAGCAACTCCTTAGGGGGCTCGGGTGAAGCTTTCTTT.

The rearrangement joins TRBV5-1 to TRBJ1-4, with D possibly matching TRBD1 (5 bases). The CDR3 runs to 16 residues. The germline V gene has CDR1 SGHRS and CDR2 YFSETQ. V lost 4 bases, J lost 7 bases, and 20 bases lay in between. The CDR3 DNA is TGCGCCAGCAGCCCCACCAACTCAGGGTGGGGTGAAAAACTGTTTTTT. Protein product: CASSPTNSGWGEKLFF.

The V and J genes are TRBV24-1 and TRBJ2-3, with D tentatively TRBD1 (5 bases). Deletions cut 4 bases from V and 7 bases from J, with 8 bases between. Germline CDR1 is KGHDR and CDR2 is SFDVKD. CDR3 length: 12 amino acids. As DNA, the CDR3 is TGTGCCACCAGTGAGCAGGGAAATACGCAGTATTTT. Translating it yields CATSEQGNTQYF.

V and J are TRBV18 and TRBJ1-3; 8 positions match TRBD1. This CDR3 has 15 residues. Trimming removed 5 bases from V and 0 bases from J; junction bases left unmatched: 3. Germline values: CDR1 KGHSH, CDR2 LQKENI. The DNA of the CDR3 is TGTGCCAGCTCATCCGGGACAGGCTCTGGAAACACCATATATTTT. Translated: CASSSGTGSGNTIYF.

This chain joins TRBV7-2 and TRBJ2-4, with TRBD2 identical over 9 bases. The CDR3 sequence is 19 residues long. The germline V gene has CDR1 SGHTA and CDR2 FQGNSA. Unmatched junction bases numbered 9, after V lost 0 bases and J lost 0 bases. The CDR3 coding sequence is TGTGCCAGCAGCTTAGCGGTCCAGCGGGGGGTCCTAGCCAAAAACATTCAGTACTTC. It codes for CASSLAVQRGVLAKNIQYF.

CDR3 amino acids: CASSESGDTADTQYF. The DNA of the CDR3 is TGCGCCAGCAGTGAATCAGGGGATACGGCAGATACGCAGTATTTT. The rearrangement links TRBV10-1 to TRBJ2-3; D is perhaps TRBD1 (6 bases). The CDR3 is 15 amino acids. V shed 3 bases and J shed 4 bases, with 14 bases lying between them. Germline-derived CDR1 and CDR2 are WNHNN and SYGVQD (reference sequence).

V gene TRBV19 combines with J gene TRBJ1-5, with D tentatively TRBD1 (5 bases). V was cut by 1 base and J by 6 bases, with 16 bases left in between. The CDR3 contains 16 residues. Germline CDR1 LNHDA, CDR2 SQIVND (reference sequence). The CDR3: CASSIATAGRGQPQHF. CDR3 DNA sequence: TGTGCCAGTAGTATAGCGACGGCGGGACGTGGTCAGCCCCAGCATTTT.

The sample holds a few counts of this clone. The gene calls are TRBV30 and TRBJ1-1, with 7 bases matching TRBD1. J was trimmed by 1 base and V by 8 bases; bases with no gene match: 13. Germline V gene sequence: CDR1 GTSNPN, CDR2 SVGIG (reference sequence). CDR3 size: 15 residues. The CDR3 nucleotides are TGTGCCCTTCGAGTAGGGGGCGTGAGGAACACTGAAGCTTTCTTT. Protein sequence: CALRVGGVRNTEAFF. Supplemented by reference TRBV30 and TRBJ1-1, the full variable domain reads SQTIHQWPATLVQPVGSPLSLECTVEGTSNPNLYWYRQAAGRGLQLLFYSVGIGQISSEVPQNLSASRPQDRQFILSSKKLLLSDSGFYLCALRVGGVRNTEAFFGQGTRLTVV.

This clone was seen once. This chain connects TRBV27 to TRBJ1-1; a possible D gene is TRBD1 (6 bases). V shed 9 bases and J shed 3 bases, with 14 bases lying between them. Looked up from germline, CDR1 is MNHEY and CDR2 is SMNVEV (reference sequence). The CDR3 extends over 13 amino acids. CDR3 amino acids: CASTGWGYTEAFF. Here the CDR3 DNA reads TGTGCCAGTACAGGGTGGGGATACACTGAAGCTTTCTTT.

V is TRBV4-1 and J is TRBJ2-6; D gene ambiguous. This CDR3 comprises 14 residues. V was shortened by 2 bases and J by 3 bases, with 5 bases between the two germline ends. Germline-derived CDR1 and CDR2 are MGHRA and YSYEKL. CDR3 residues: CASSQSLGANVLTF. The CDR3 nucleotides read TGCGCCAGCAGCCAAAGCCTTGGGGCCAACGTCCTGACTTTC.

The rearrangement uses TRBV28 and TRBJ2-5; 10 nucleotides agree with TRBD1. The ends lost 3 bases at V and 2 bases at J; junction bases unmatched: 3. The CDR3 length is 15 residues. The germline V gene encodes CDR1 MDHEN and CDR2 SYDVKM. CDR3 amino acids: CASSFGTGAQETQYF. The CDR3 bases are TGTGCCAGCAGTTTCGGGACAGGGGCGCAAGAGACCCAGTACTTC.

This clone was observed once. This chain uses TRBV19 with TRBJ1-5, with D tentatively TRBD1 (5 bases). V was trimmed by 0 bases and J by 5 bases, leaving 14 bases between them. CDR1 is LNHDA and CDR2 is SQIVND in the germline V gene (reference sequence). This CDR3 region has 16 residues. As DNA, the CDR3 is TGTGCCAGTAGTATAGAAGGCCGGGGGGTACATCAGCCCCAGCATTTT. The encoded protein is CASSIEGRGVHQPQHF.

V gene TRBV7-2 combines with J gene TRBJ1-1, with TRBD1 matching over 11 bases. J gave up 5 bases and V 5 bases, and 7 bases lay outside the gene matches. There are 15 residues in the CDR3. Germline V gene sequence: CDR1 SGHTA, CDR2 FQGNSA. The CDR3 sequence is CASSPQGTGGTEAFF. The CDR3 DNA follows: TGTGCCAGCAGCCCCCAAGGGACAGGGGGGACTGAAGCTTTCTTT.

This clone is a singleton in its sample. The DNA of the CDR3 is TGTGCCAGCAAATGGTCAGGACAGGGGGCCAACACCGGGGAGCTGTTTTTT. Protein: CASKWSGQGANTGELFF. V and J are TRBV2 and TRBJ2-2; 11 bases line up with TRBD1. Germline V gene sequence: CDR1 SNHLY, CDR2 FYNNEI. The CDR3 consists of 17 residues. V gave up 7 bases and J gave up 2 bases; unmatched junction bases: 9.

V is TRBV5-6 and J is TRBJ1-1; D is uncertain. Looked up from germline, CDR1 is SGHDT and CDR2 is YYEEEE. The CDR3 is made up of 15 amino acids. The V end was cut by 3 bases, the J end by 2 bases, with 14 bases between. The CDR3 is CASSSRYSRNTEAFF. The CDR3 bases are TGTGCCAGCAGCTCACGATATTCCAGAAACACTGAAGCTTTCTTT.